This entry concerns a single T cell receptor (beta chain). Its antigen is undetermined. This sample is drawn from a study of OX40 agonist ivuxolimab in advanced cancers. At the level of the study: People who had prior anti-PD-1, anti-PD-L1 or anti-CTLA-4 therapy could take part, and around 43% had some. Study findings and constraints: Some nonresponders likewise displayed low normalized T-cell clonal expansion. At doses 0.1 to 3.0 mg/kg, CD4+ and CD8+ clones expanded.

Libraries were prepared by immunoSEQ multiplex PCR; TCRdb keeps only in-frame clonotypes and omits some of them. The data show roughly 70,000 clones, roughly 83% seen once. Germline-derived CDR1 and CDR2 are SNHLY and FYNNEI. V lost 5 bases and J lost 1, with 11 bases in between. The CDR3 loop spans 15 amino acids. This chain uses TRBV2 with TRBJ1-4; D gene ambiguous. The input for sequencing was CD4+ or CD8+ T cells sorted from blood, taken in a trial of the OX40 agonist ivuxolimab. This TCR was recovered from an adult with an advanced solid tumor such as melanoma, head and neck, liver or kidney cancer. The CDR3 DNA sequence: TGTGCCAGCAGTACAGTTGGCGGAACTAATGAAAAACTGTTTTTT. Amino acid sequence: CASSTVGGTNEKLFF.